This is a list of T cell receptor beta chains from one sample in a study of T cell changes during pregnancy in multiple sclerosis. Method: immunoSEQ multiplex PCR; TCRdb's copy keeps in-frame clones and lacks some. The sample yields around 100,000 clones, about 93% seen once. The sequenced sample was peripheral blood, obtained in the third trimester of pregnancy. The receptors here all came from a female donor with multiple sclerosis, enrolled in a pregnancy study. Both conserved end residues are part of each CDR3.

V: TRBV6-1; CDR3: CASSAIAWSTGELFF
V: TRBV11-2; CDR3: CASSLLRAETEAFF
V: TRBV7-3; CDR3: CASSPLAGRGHEQFF
V: TRBV9; CDR3: CASSDGQRREQFF
V: TRBV5-1; CDR3: CASSLVLSQETQYF
V: TRBV23-1; CDR3: CASSQRRDRGRLYEQYF
V: TRBV29-1; CDR3: CSVDGQGNSYEQYF
V: TRBV7-8; CDR3: CASSLGGRAGELFF
V: TRBV29-1; CDR3: CSVVGPDRPYF
V: TRBV19; CDR3: CASSIRGTGELFF
V: TRBV7-2; CDR3: CASSRTSGSETQYF
V: TRBV19; CDR3: CASSIGGSLWDNEQFF
V: TRBV5-4; CDR3: CASSSRQGSYEQYF
V: TRBV6-6; CDR3: CASSYNPSRETQYF
V: TRBV6-6; CDR3: CASRGDKNSPLHF
V: TRBV7-2; CDR3: CASSLRPGVTNTEAFF
V: TRBV29-1; CDR3: CSVVRGAGNTIYF
V: TRBV7-9; CDR3: CASSLSDGGWMTDTQYF
V: TRBV29-1; CDR3: CSGSSGPYGYTF
V: TRBV6-5; CDR3: CASSTGQGPGNTIYF
V: TRBV29-1; CDR3: CSVGRVGVDEQYF
V: TRBV6-1; CDR3: CASSEMSQGYYEQYF
V: TRBV5-4; CDR3: CASSLAGRPGNTIYF
V: TRBV7-6; CDR3: CASSWTSGSTDTQYF
V: TRBV7-9; CDR3: CASSLGVYEQYF
V: TRBV7-6; CDR3: CASSSQVFANTGELFF
V: TRBV10-3; CDR3: CAITQGTGENTEAFF
V: TRBV7-6; CDR3: CASSFKPTLFLDGVYEQYF
V: TRBV7-3; CDR3: CASSLTGLAGDEQYF
V: TRBV23-1; CDR3: CASSHKQGYSNQPQHF
V: TRBV10-3; CDR3: CAIRGQVGEQFF
V: TRBV5-1; CDR3: CASSLPGELFF
V: TRBV30; CDR3: CASSGGLSGYTF
V: TRBV6-5; CDR3: CASSSVDTQYF
V: TRBV19; CDR3: CASIGRQAGELFF
V: TRBV11-2; CDR3: CASSRTEGAYEQYF
V: TRBV2; CDR3: CASTPSGDTQYF